Listed below are T cell receptor beta chains from one sample, sequenced in a study of CD4 T cells in relation to SARS-CoV-2 and coronaviruses. The repertoire was sequenced with immunoSEQ multiplex PCR; TCRdb's copy has only in-frame clones and lacks some. This table has 15,000 to 20,000 clones, more than 75% appearing once. Their specific antigens are unknown. The sample taken for sequencing was CD4+ T cells from PBMCs, cultured in vitro. All receptors derive from a human donor in good health. CDR3s include the opening cysteine and the closing phenylalanine or tryptophan. A D gene is named only where the DNA matches it firmly. Clone size, where shown, is once, few, many, or a class for clones that have expanded.

clone size,D gene,J gene,V gene,CDR3 DNA,CDR3 protein
NA,NA,TRBJ1-1,TRBV3-1/TRBV3-2,TGTGCCAGCAGCCAAGAGTATGCCGAAGAAGCTTTCTTT,CASSQEYAEEAFF
few,TRBD1,TRBJ1-6,TRBV27,TGTGCCAGCAGTTGGGACAGGGGAGGAAATTCACCCCTCCACTTT,CASSWDRGGNSPLHF
NA,TRBD2,TRBJ2-2,TRBV27,TGTGCCAGCAGTTTATCGTCGGGGCTAGCGGGAGTAGAGACCGGGGAGCTGTTTTTT,CASSLSSGLAGVETGELFF
NA,NA,TRBJ2-3,TRBV6-5,TGTGCCAGCACTCCTACTCTAACAGTTACGCAGTATTTT,CASTPTLTVTQYF
few,TRBD1,TRBJ2-2,TRBV18,TGTGCCAGCTCACCACGGCAACCCCAGGGGGCTGGCGGGGAGCTGTTTTTT,CASSPRQPQGAGGELFF
NA,NA,TRBJ2-7,TRBV21-1,TGTGCCAGCAGCAATTCGACGGTCTACGAGCAGTACTTC,CASSNSTVYEQYF
NA,TRBD1,TRBJ1-5,TRBV2,TGTGCCAGCAGTCCCAACGGACAGGGTCGCCAGCCCCAGCATTTT,CASSPNGQGRQPQHF
few,NA,TRBJ2-1,TRBV5-5,TGTGCCAGCAGCTTGGCTTTGCGGGACATGTACAATGAGCAGTTCTTC,CASSLALRDMYNEQFF
NA,NA,TRBJ1-1,TRBV18,TGTGCCAGCTCACCCCCGGGGAACACTGAAGCTTTCTTT,CASSPPGNTEAFF
once,NA,TRBJ1-2,TRBV3-1/TRBV3-2,TGTGCCAGCAGCCAACGAGGGACAATTGGAGCTAACTATGGCTACACCTTC,CASSQRGTIGANYGYTF
NA,NA,TRBJ1-4,TRBV18,TGTGCCAGCTCACAGGGTCAGGGCGCGTCAACTAATGAAAAACTGTTTTTT,CASSQGQGASTNEKLFF
once,NA,TRBJ2-1,TRBV15,TGTGCCACCAGCAGATCCAAAGGGACCTACTCGGGGAATGAGCAGTTCTTC,CATSRSKGTYSGNEQFF
NA,NA,TRBJ1-1,TRBV3-1/TRBV3-2,TGTGCCAGCAGCCAATTGTGGCAGAGGAACACTGAAGCTTTCTTT,CASSQLWQRNTEAFF
NA,NA,TRBJ1-4,TRBV27,TGTGCCAGCAGTTTCGGAGGGACAACTAATGAAAAACTGTTTTTT,CASSFGGTTNEKLFF
NA,NA,TRBJ1-4,TRBV28,TGTGCCACAGGCGGTGCTCGAGATGAAAAACTGTTTTTT,CATGGARDEKLFF
few,NA,TRBJ2-7,TRBV27,TGTGCCAGCAGTTTATCGGAACAGACCTACGAGCAGTACTTC,CASSLSEQTYEQYF
once,TRBD2,TRBJ2-1,TRBV15,TGTGCCACCAGCAGAGTCGGCCTAGCGGGAGACAATGAGCAGTTCTTC,CATSRVGLAGDNEQFF
NA,NA,TRBJ2-3,TRBV6-4,TGTGCCAGCACAACAGGGACTAAAGACTACTATACGCAGTATTTT,CASTTGTKDYYTQYF
NA,TRBD2,TRBJ2-7,TRBV6-2/TRBV6-3,TGTGCCAGCAGTTACCCCCGTTCTCGGACTAGCGCCTACGAGCAGTACTTC,CASSYPRSRTSAYEQYF
NA,NA,TRBJ1-1,TRBV28,TGTGCCAGCAGCCGCGACAGGTCACGAGCTTTCTTT,CASSRDRSRAFF
few,NA,TRBJ2-6,TRBV7-3,TGTGCCAGCAAGGACGGGGCCAACGTCCTGACTTTC,CASKDGANVLTF
NA,TRBD2,TRBJ2-5,TRBV19,TGTGCCAGTAGGCCCGAAGGACTAGCGGGACCTGTAGAGACCCAGTACTTC,CASRPEGLAGPVETQYF
NA,TRBD1,TRBJ1-1,TRBV11-2,TGTGCCAGCAGCGCTGACAGGGTCGTAGCTTTCTTT,CASSADRVVAFF
NA,TRBD1,TRBJ2-5,TRBV5-4,TGTGCCAGCAGCTCTGGACAGGGGGCTTCGGAGACCCAGTACTTC,CASSSGQGASETQYF
NA,TRBD1,TRBJ2-7,TRBV18,TGTGCCAGCTCACCGGGACAGGGGACCTACGAGCAGTACTTC,CASSPGQGTYEQYF
NA,TRBD2,TRBJ2-1,TRBV30,TGTGCCTGGAGTGTGGGGGGGGTAGGTGAGCAGTTCTTC,CAWSVGGVGEQFF
NA,NA,TRBJ2-7,TRBV30,TGTGCCTGTTTTGACAGGACCTACGAGCAGTACTTC,CACFDRTYEQYF
few,NA,TRBJ1-1,TRBV6-1,TGTGCCAGCAGTGAACGGGGGCTCAGCACTGAAGCTTTCTTT,CASSERGLSTEAFF
once,NA,TRBJ2-1,TRBV11-3,TGTGCCAGCAGCTTAGGAAAAAATAGGGGGTACAATGAGCAGTTCTTC,CASSLGKNRGYNEQFF
few,NA,TRBJ2-7,TRBV10-1,TGCGCCAGCAGTGATCTCCAATACGAGCAGTACTTC,CASSDLQYEQYF
few,NA,TRBJ1-5,TRBV28,TGTGCCAGCTCCTACAAGGCGGATCAGCCCCAGCATTTT,CASSYKADQPQHF
NA,NA,TRBJ2-5,TRBV10-1,TGCGCCAGCAGTGAGTTTGAACAAGAGACCCAGTACTTC,CASSEFEQETQYF
NA,NA,TRBJ2-7,TRBV5-4,TGTGCCAGCAGCTTGGGGCCATGGGTGCAGTACTTC,CASSLGPWVQYF
NA,NA,TRBJ2-3,TRBV6-2/TRBV6-3,TGTGCCAGCAGTTACTCGGGTCCAGATACGCAGTATTTT,CASSYSGPDTQYF
once,TRBD1,TRBJ2-4,TRBV19,TGTGCCAGTACCGAGGAGTTCGACAGGGGCCCCAAGTACTTC,CASTEEFDRGPKYF
once,NA,TRBJ2-1,TRBV20-1,TGCAGTGCTAGTCGGGGGCCCCATGAGCAGTTCTTC,CSASRGPHEQFF
NA,NA,TRBJ1-2,TRBV29-1,TGCAGCGTTTTATACTATGGCTACACCTTC,CSVLYYGYTF
NA,TRBD1,TRBJ1-2,TRBV6-1,TGTGCCAGCAGTGAACTGGACAGGGGAGTGGGCTACACCTTC,CASSELDRGVGYTF
once,NA,TRBJ2-2,TRBV3-1/TRBV3-2,TGTGCCAGCAGCCAAGATGGAGTTCCGGGGGAGCTGTTTTTT,CASSQDGVPGELFF
NA,NA,TRBJ1-6,TRBV24-1,TGTGCCACCAGTGATTCGGACAGTAATTCACCCCTCCACTTT,CATSDSDSNSPLHF
NA,TRBD1,TRBJ1-2,TRBV7-9,TGTGCCAGCAGCTTAAGCGGGACAGGGGATGGCTACACCTTC,CASSLSGTGDGYTF
medium-sized,TRBD1,TRBJ1-3,TRBV18,TGTGCCAGCTCACCGGACAGGGACATCTCTGGAAACACCATATATTTT,CASSPDRDISGNTIYF
NA,NA,TRBJ2-1,TRBV18,TGTGCCAGCTCACCACCCTCGGGGGGCGGAATGAGCAATGAGCAGTTCTTC,CASSPPSGGGMSNEQFF
NA,TRBD1,TRBJ2-7,TRBV7-9,TGTGCCAGCAGCTTAGACGGGACAGGGGGCCGCGAGCAGTACTTC,CASSLDGTGGREQYF
few,NA,TRBJ2-7,TRBV11-2,TGTGCCAGCAGTCGGGGCCCCTACGAGCAGTACTTC,CASSRGPYEQYF
once,TRBD1,TRBJ2-3,TRBV14,TGTGCCAGCAGCCAAGTAGGTCGCGGCCAGGGGGCCTCGCAGTATTTT,CASSQVGRGQGASQYF
NA,NA,TRBJ1-4,TRBV19,TGTGCCAGTAGGGGGGACGGCACCGCGAATGAAAAACTGTTTTTT,CASRGDGTANEKLFF
NA,TRBD1,TRBJ2-2,TRBV28,TGTGCCAGCAGTTCACAGGGGGCGCCGGGCGGGGAGCTGTTTTTT,CASSSQGAPGGELFF
NA,NA,TRBJ1-1,TRBV9,TGTGCCAGCAGTGAAACATTGAACACTGAAGCTTTCTTT,CASSETLNTEAFF
once,NA,TRBJ2-1,TRBV9,TGTGCCAGCAGCGTAGCAGAATACAATGAGCAGTTCTTC,CASSVAEYNEQFF
NA,NA,TRBJ1-5,TRBV28,TGTGCCAGCAGTGGCCCCACCGGGAGAGAACAGCCCCAGCATTTT,CASSGPTGREQPQHF
NA,TRBD1,TRBJ2-5,TRBV19,TGTGCCAGTAGTTTAGGACAGGGAGTTCAAGAGACCCAGTACTTC,CASSLGQGVQETQYF
NA,TRBD2,TRBJ2-1,TRBV30,TGTGCCTGGAGTGTACAAGGAAGCGGGAGTTTGGAGTTCTTC,CAWSVQGSGSLEFF
few,TRBD1,TRBJ2-5,TRBV28,TGTGCCAGCAGTTCCCTGACAGGGAGTGGGGAGACCCAGTACTTC,CASSSLTGSGETQYF
NA,NA,TRBJ2-1,TRBV5-1,TGCGCCAGCAGCAACGACGGGACAAACAATGAGCAGTTCTTC,CASSNDGTNNEQFF
NA,NA,TRBJ2-5,TRBV18,TGTGCCAGCTCACCGGGCAGGCAAGAGACCCAGTACTTC,CASSPGRQETQYF
few,NA,TRBJ2-7,TRBV20-1,TGCAGTGCTAGTAACGGACCCTCCTACGAGCAGTACTTC,CSASNGPSYEQYF